The sequence of this T cell receptor (beta chain) was determined in a study of radiotherapy plus CTLA-4 blockade in lung cancer. The table came from immunoSEQ multiplex PCR; TCRdb's copy has only in-frame clones and leaves some out. The data contain about 48,000 clones, 80% to 90% of them seen just once; the ten biggest clones take up around a sixth. Per the germline V gene, CDR1 is SGHRS and CDR2 is YFSETQ. This CDR3 is 13 amino acids long. With 1 base removed from V and 6 bases from J, the gap between germline ends came to 10 bases. The receptor was isolated from a human donor with non-small cell lung cancer that progressed on radiotherapy plus ipilimumab. Some clones in this sample may be carry-over from other donors' samples. The chain employs TRBV5-1 and TRBJ1-2; D perhaps matches TRBD1 (5 bases). Specimen: peripheral blood, collected from a patient treated with radiotherapy plus ipilimumab. The CDR3 reads CASSLFQGNGYTF. In DNA form, the CDR3 reads TGCGCCAGCAGCTTGTTTCAGGGCAATGGCTACACCTTC.